This TCR beta chain derives from a study of shared clonotypes between healthy human individuals. Germline values: CDR1 ENHRY, CDR2 SYGVKD. Trimming stripped 3 bases from V and 2 bases from J, with 14 bases between. This CDR3 region has 15 residues. Points on this clone: As yet, its antigen is unknown.

Findings and caveats of the study: Specimens sampled were limited to blood, with tissue repertoires likely differing. Sorted-subset sequencing, rarefaction showed, was incomplete despite large depth. Generation probabilities of non-shared clonotypes were lower (relative to those shared by all four donors).

Generated by immunoSEQ multiplex PCR, the TCRdb table keeps only in-frame clones and is missing some. The table includes a few million clones, around nine tenths detected once. Every donor was a Caucasian adult from Nashville, Tennessee. Sequencing was carried out using naive CD4+ T cells sorted from blood. Subset meaning: CD45RA+ positively selected. The receptor comes from a young man in good health. V and J are TRBV10-3 and TRBJ2-7; D uncertain. The DNA for the CDR3 is TGTGCCATCAGTGAATCGACCGATCCGGCCTACGAGCAGTACTTC. Its translation: CAISESTDPAYEQYF.